This TCR beta chain was profiled in a study of CD8+ T cells in alopecia areata. Isolated RNA was reverse transcribed into cDNA used as the sequencing template. Profiled with immunoSEQ multiplex PCR; TCRdb holds only in-frame clones, not every one. The table records 2,500 to 3,000 clones without singletons, the ten largest covering around 51%. The study, taken as a whole, reports: The study found TCR sharing across patients less clear than in mice, possibly for HLA reasons.

The table lists this clone with a few counts. Its antigen is undetermined. Mouse gene names and germline throughout. The sequence was obtained from a C3H/HeJ mouse with alopecia areata. This line is of MHC haplotype H2-k. What was sequenced was lesional skin.

The covered CDR3 bases are TGTGCCTGGAGTCGGGACTGGGGGGGCTAT. Protein product: CAWSRDWGGY. The whole CDR3 is CAWSRDWGGYEQYF. The chain couples TRBV31 to TRBJ2-7; 13 bases are a match to TRBD2. The read halts 4 residues ahead of the CDR3 end, with the missing end drawn from the germline J gene. Germline V gene sequence: CDR1 GKSSPN, CDR2 SITVG. V shed 1 base, J shed 3 bases, and the junction held 0 bases outside the gene matches. CDR3 size: 14 residues.